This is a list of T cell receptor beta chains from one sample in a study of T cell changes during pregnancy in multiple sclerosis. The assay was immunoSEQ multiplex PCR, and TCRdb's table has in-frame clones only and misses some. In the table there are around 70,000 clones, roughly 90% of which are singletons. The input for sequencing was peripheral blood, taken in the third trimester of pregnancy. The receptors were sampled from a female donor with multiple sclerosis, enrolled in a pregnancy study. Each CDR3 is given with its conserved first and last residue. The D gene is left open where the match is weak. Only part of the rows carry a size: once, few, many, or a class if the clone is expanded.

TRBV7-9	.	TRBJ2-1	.	CASSFIYNEQFF	TGTGCCAGCAGCTTTATCTACAATGAGCAGTTCTTC
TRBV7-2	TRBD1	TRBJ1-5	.	CASSPQGQLNQPQHF	TGTGCCAGCAGCCCACAGGGACAGCTCAATCAGCCCCAGCATTTT
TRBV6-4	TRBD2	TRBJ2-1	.	CASSGGGANEQFF	TGTGCCAGCAGTGGCGGGGGGGCCAATGAGCAGTTCTTC
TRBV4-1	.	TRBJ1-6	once	CASSQDGGRNSPLHF	TGCGCCAGCAGCCAAGATGGAGGACGGAATTCACCCCTCCACTTT
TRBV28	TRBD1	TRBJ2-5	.	CASGHGTAQETQYF	TGTGCCAGCGGCCACGGGACAGCTCAAGAGACCCAGTACTTC
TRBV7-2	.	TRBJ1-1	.	CASSLRGAGEAFF	TGTGCCAGCAGCTTACGGGGGGCAGGTGAAGCTTTCTTT
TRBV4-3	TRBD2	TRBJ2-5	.	CASSQEMTISSGGFRETQYF	TGCGCCAGCAGCCAAGAGATGACTATTTCCAGCGGGGGTTTTAGAGAGACCCAGTACTTC
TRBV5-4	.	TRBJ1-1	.	CASSPRGGEGDTEAFF	TGTGCCAGCAGCCCTAGGGGGGGGGAGGGGGACACTGAAGCTTTCTTT
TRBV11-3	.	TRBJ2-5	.	CASSLYRDAETQYF	TGTGCCAGCAGCTTGTACAGGGACGCTGAGACCCAGTACTTC
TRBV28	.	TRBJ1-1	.	CASSLQYTEAFF	TGTGCCAGCAGTTTACAGTACACTGAAGCTTTCTTT
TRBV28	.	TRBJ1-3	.	CASSSQDFSSGNTIYF	TGTGCCAGCAGTTCTCAGGATTTCTCCTCTGGAAACACCATATATTTT
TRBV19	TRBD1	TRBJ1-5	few	CASSITRGLQPQHF	TGTGCCAGTAGTATTACCAGGGGGCTTCAGCCCCAGCATTTT
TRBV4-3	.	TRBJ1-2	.	CASSQPNAGDNYGYTF	TGCGCCAGCAGCCAACCAAACGCCGGTGATAACTATGGCTACACCTTC
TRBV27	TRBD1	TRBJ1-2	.	CASSLSPGQAGLGRPGYTF	TGTGCCAGCAGTTTATCCCCCGGACAGGCCGGTCTTGGCCGGCCCGGCTACACCTTC
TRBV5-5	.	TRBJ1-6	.	CASSLNAGRNSPLHF	TGTGCCAGCAGCTTGAATGCAGGGAGGAATTCACCCCTCCACTTT
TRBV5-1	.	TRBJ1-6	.	CASSLSGRGVNSPLHF	TGCGCCAGCAGCTTGTCGGGCCGGGGAGTTAATTCACCCCTCCACTTT
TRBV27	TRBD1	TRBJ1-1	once	CASRPQGANRAFF	TGTGCCAGCAGGCCACAGGGGGCCAATCGGGCTTTCTTT
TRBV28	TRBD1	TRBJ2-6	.	CASSSGTVSGANVLTF	TGTGCCAGCAGTTCAGGGACAGTCTCTGGGGCCAACGTCCTGACTTTC
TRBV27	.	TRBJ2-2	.	CASRLLGANTGELFF	TGTGCCAGCAGACTCCTGGGGGCCAACACCGGGGAGCTGTTTTTT
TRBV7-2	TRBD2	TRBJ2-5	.	CASSLLDGGQETQYF	TGTGCCAGCAGCTTACTCGACGGGGGGCAAGAGACCCAGTACTTC
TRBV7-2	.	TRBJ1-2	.	CASSLVSGLRGYTF	TGTGCCAGCAGCTTAGTTTCTGGGTTGCGGGGCTACACCTTC
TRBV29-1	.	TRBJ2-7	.	CSVVAVGTVPTYEQYF	TGCAGCGTTGTAGCGGTGGGAACAGTCCCTACCTACGAGCAGTACTTC
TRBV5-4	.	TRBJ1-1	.	CASSLYRGSGTEAFF	TGTGCCAGCAGCTTGTATCGGGGGAGCGGCACTGAAGCTTTCTTT
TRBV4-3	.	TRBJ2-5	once	CASSQALLRTRDPETQYF	TGCGCCAGCAGCCAGGCCCTGCTAAGAACCAGGGATCCGGAGACCCAGTACTTC
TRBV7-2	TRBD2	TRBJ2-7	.	CASSPERGAPYEQYF	TGTGCCAGCAGCCCAGAGCGGGGGGCCCCCTACGAGCAGTACTTC
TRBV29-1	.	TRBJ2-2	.	CSVEKQLTGELFF	TGCAGCGTTGAAAAACAGTTGACCGGGGAGCTGTTTTTT